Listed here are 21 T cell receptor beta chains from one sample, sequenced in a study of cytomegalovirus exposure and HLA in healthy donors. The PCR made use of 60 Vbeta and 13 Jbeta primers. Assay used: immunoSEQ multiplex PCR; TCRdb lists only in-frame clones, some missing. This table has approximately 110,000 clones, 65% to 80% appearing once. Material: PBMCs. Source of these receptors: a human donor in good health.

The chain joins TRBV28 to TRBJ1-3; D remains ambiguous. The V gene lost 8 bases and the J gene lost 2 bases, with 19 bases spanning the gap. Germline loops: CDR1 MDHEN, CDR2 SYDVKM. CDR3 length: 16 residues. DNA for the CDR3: TGTGCCAGCGGCGCGGAGGGCGCCGGGACTGGAAACACCATATATTTT. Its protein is CASGAEGAGTGNTIYF.

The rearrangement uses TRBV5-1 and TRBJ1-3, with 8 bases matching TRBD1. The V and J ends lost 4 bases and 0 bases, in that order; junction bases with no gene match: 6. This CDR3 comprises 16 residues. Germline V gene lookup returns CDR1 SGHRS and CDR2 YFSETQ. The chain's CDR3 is CASSGPGQVSGNTIYF. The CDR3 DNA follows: TGCGCCAGCAGCGGACCGGGACAGGTCTCTGGAAACACCATATATTTT.

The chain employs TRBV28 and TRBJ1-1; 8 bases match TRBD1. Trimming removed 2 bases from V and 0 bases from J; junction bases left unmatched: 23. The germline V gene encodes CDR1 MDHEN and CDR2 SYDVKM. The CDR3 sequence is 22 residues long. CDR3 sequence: CASSLSGTGYPDPSSMNTEAFF. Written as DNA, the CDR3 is TGTGCCAGCAGTTTAAGCGGGACAGGTTACCCCGACCCGTCCTCGATGAACACTGAAGCTTTCTTT.

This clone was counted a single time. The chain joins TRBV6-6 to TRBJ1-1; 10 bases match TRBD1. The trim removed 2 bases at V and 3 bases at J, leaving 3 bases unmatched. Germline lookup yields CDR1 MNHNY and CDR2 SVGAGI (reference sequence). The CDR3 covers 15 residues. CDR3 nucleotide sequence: TGTGCCAGCAGTTACCTCGGACAGGGGGACACTGAAGCTTTCTTT. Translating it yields CASSYLGQGDTEAFF.

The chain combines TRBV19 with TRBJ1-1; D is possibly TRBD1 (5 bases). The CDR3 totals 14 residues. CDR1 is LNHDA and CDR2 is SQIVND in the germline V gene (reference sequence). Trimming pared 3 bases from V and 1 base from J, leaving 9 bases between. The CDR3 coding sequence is TGTGCCAGTAGTATTATCACAGGGAACACTGAAGCTTTCTTT. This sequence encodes CASSIITGNTEAFF.

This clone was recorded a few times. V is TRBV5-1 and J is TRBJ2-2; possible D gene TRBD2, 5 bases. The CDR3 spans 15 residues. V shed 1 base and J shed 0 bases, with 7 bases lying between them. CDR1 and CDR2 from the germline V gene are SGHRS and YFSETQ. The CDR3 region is CASSLLLANTGELFF. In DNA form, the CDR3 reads TGCGCCAGCAGCTTGCTACTAGCGAACACCGGGGAGCTGTTTTTT.

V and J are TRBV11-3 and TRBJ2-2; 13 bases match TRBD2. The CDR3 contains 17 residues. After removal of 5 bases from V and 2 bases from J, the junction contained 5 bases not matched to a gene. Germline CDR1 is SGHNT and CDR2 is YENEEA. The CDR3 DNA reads TGTGCCAGCAGCCTGGGACTAGCGGGACCTAACACCGGGGAGCTGTTTTTT. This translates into CASSLGLAGPNTGELFF.

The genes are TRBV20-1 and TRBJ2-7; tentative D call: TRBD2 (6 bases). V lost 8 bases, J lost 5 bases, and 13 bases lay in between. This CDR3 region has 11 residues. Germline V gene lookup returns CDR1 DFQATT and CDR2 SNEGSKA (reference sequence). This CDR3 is CSSLGGNEQYF. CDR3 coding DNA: TGCAGTTCCCTGGGGGGTAACGAGCAGTACTTC.

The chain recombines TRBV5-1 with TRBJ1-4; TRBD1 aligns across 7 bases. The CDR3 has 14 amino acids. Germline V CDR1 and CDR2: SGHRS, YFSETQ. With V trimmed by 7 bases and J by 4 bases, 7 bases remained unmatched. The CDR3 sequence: CASERDSLNEKLFF. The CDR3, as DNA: TGCGCCAGCGAACGGGACAGCCTTAATGAAAAACTGTTTTTT.

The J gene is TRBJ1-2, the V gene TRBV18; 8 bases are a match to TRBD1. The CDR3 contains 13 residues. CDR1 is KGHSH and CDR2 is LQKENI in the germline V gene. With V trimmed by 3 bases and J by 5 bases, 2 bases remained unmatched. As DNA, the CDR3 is TGTGCCAGCTCACCGGACAGGGAATATGGCTACACCTTC. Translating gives CASSPDREYGYTF.

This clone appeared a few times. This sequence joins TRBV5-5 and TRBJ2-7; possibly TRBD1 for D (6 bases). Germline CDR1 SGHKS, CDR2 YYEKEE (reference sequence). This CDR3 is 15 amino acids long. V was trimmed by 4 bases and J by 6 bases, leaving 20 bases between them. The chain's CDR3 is CASSPLDSGVSEQYF. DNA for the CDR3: TGTGCCAGCAGCCCACTCGATTCAGGGGTGTCCGAGCAGTACTTC.

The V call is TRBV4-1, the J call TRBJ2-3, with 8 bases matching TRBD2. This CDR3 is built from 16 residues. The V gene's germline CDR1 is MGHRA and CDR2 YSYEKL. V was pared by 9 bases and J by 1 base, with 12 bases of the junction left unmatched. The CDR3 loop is CASRTGGPWGTDTQYF. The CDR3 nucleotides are TGCGCCAGTCGAACGGGAGGGCCATGGGGCACAGATACGCAGTATTTT.

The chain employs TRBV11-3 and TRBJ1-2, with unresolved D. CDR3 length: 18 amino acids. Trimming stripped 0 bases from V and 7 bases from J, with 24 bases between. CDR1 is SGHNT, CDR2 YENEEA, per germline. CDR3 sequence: CASSLDRYFPPNSGGYTF. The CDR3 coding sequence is TGTGCCAGCAGCTTAGACCGCTATTTTCCTCCGAATTCTGGTGGCTACACCTTC. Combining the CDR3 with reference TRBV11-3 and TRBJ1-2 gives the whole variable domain EAGVVQSPRYKIIEKKQPVAFWCNPISGHNTLYWYLQNLGQGPELLIRYENEEAVDDSQLPKDRFSAERLKGVDSTLKIQPAELGDSAVYLCASSLDRYFPPNSGGYTFGSGTRLTVV.

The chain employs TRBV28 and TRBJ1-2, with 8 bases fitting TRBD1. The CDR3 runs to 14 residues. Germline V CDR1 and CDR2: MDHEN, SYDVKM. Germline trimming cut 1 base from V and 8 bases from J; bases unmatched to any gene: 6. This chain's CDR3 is CASSLSGQGGGYTF. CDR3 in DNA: TGTGCCAGCAGTTTATCCGGACAGGGCGGGGGCTACACCTTC.

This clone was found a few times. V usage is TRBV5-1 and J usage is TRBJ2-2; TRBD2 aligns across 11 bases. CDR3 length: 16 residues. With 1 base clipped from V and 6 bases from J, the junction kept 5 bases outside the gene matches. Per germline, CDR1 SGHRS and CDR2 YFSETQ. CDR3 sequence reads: CASSLTSGRRPGELFF. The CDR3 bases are TGCGCCAGCAGCTTGACTAGCGGGAGAAGGCCCGGGGAGCTGTTTTTT. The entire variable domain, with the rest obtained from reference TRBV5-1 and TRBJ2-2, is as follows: KAGVTQTPRYLIKTRGQQVTLSCSPISGHRSVSWYQQTPGQGLQFLFEYFSETQRNKGNFPGRFSGRQFSNSRSEMNVSTLELGDSALYLCASSLTSGRRPGELFFGEGSRLTVL.

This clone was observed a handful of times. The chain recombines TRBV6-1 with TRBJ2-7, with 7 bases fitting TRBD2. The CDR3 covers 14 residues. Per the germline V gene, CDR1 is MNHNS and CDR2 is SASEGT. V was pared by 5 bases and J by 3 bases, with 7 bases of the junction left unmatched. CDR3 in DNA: TGTGCCAGCAGTTATGGGGAGGGATTCTACGAGCAGTACTTC. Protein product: CASSYGEGFYEQYF.

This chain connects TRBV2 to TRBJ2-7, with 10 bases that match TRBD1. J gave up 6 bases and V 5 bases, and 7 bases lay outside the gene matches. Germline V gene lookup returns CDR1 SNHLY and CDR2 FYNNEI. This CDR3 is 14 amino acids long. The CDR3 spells CASSTRTGGGEQYF. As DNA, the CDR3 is TGTGCCAGCAGTACCCGGACAGGGGGTGGCGAGCAGTACTTC. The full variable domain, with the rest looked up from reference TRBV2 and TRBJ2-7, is EPEVTQTPSHQVTQMGQEVILRCVPISNHLYFYWYRQILGQKVEFLVSFYNNEISEKSEIFDDQFSVERPDGSNFTLKIRSTKLEDSAMYFCASSTRTGGGEQYFGPGTRLTVT.

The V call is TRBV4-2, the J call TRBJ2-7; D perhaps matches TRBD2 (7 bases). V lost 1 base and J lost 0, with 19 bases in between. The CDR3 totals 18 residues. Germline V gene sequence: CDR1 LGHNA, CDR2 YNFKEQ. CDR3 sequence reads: CASSQVGGGRAHSYEQYF. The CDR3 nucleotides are TGTGCCAGCAGCCAAGTTGGGGGCGGGAGAGCCCACTCCTACGAGCAGTACTTC.

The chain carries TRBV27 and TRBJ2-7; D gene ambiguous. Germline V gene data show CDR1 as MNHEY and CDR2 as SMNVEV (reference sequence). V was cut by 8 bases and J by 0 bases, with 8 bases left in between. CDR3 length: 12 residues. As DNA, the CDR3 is TGTGCCAGCGGTGCAGACTCCTACGAGCAGTACTTC. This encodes CASGADSYEQYF.

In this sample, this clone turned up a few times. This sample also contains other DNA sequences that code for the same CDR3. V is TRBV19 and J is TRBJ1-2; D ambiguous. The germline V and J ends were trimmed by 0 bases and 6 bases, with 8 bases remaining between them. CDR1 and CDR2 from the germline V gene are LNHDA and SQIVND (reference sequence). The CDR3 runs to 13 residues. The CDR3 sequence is CASSIEAVDGYTF. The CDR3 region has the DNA TGTGCCAGTAGTATAGAGGCCGTTGATGGCTACACCTTC.

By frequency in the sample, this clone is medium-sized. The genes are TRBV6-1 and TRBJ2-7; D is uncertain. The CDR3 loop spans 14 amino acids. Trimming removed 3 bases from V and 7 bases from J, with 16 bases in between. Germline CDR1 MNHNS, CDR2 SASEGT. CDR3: CASSEDGLLGEQYF. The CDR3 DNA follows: TGTGCCAGCAGTGAGGATGGCCTTCTCGGGGAGCAGTACTTC.